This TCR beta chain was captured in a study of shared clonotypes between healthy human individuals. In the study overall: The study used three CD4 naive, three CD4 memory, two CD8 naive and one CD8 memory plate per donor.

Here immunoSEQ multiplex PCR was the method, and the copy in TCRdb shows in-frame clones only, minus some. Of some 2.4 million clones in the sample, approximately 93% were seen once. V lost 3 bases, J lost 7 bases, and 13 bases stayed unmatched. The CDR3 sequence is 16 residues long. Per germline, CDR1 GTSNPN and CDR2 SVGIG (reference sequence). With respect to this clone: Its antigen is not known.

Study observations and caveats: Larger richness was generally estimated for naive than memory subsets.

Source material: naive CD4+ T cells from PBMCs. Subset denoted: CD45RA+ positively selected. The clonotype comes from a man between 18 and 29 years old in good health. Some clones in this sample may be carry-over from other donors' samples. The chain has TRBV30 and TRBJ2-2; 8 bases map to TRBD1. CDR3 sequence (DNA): TGTGCCTGGAGCGGATGGACAGGGCAGGCCGGCGGGGAGCTGTTTTTT. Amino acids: CAWSGWTGQAGGELFF.